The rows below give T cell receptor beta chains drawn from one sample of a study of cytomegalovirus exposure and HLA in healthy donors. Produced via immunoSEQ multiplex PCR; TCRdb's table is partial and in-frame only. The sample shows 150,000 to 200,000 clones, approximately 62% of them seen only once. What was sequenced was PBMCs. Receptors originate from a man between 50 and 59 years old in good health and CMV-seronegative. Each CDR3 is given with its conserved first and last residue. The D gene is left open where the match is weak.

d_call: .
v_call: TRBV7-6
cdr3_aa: CASSPGSGRADEKLFF

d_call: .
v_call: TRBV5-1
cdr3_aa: CASSLETNSPLHF

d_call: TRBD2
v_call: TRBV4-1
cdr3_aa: CASSQARGGQYEQYF

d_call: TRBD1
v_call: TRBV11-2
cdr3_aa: CASSSDRGRFTEAFF

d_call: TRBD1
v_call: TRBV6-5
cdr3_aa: CASSYGQGGLEQYF

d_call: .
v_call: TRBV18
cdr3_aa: CASSPTGTPYNSPLHF

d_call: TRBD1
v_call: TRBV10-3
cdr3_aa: CAISEQGNEKLFF

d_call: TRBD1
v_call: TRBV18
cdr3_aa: CASSTQGGNSPLHF

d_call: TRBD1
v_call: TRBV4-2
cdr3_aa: CASSQDWRTGVVDTQYF

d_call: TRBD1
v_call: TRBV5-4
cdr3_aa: CASSWALGQGEAEAFF

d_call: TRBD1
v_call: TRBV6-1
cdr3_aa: CASSWDRGLNEQFF

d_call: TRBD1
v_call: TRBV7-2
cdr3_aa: CASSSDRAHTGELFF

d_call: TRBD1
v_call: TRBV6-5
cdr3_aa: CASRFRDSLEAFF

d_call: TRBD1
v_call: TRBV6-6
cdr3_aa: CASSYSTGGSSPLHF

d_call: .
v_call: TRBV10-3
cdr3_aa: CAISEPGGENYGYTF

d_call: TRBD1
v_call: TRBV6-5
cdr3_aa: CASSLAGQGGFSTF

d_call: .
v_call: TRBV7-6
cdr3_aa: CASSPPGRFGYTF

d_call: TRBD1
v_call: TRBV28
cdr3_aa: CAGGQWQIGPQHF